This T cell receptor (beta chain) was profiled in a study of CD8 T cells in ankylosing spondylitis (TCRdb year 2017). In terms of the full investigation: T cell receptor beta repertoires were profiled in healthy donors and ankylosing spondylitis patients so that disease-linked TCR variants could be found. Samples of peripheral blood were taken, and for ankylosing spondylitis patients, synovial fluid was collected as well. The whole study cohort included over a hundred healthy donors and 20 to 30 ankylosing spondylitis patients.

V was cut back by 8 bases and J by 4 bases, leaving a gap of 19 bases between them. The germline V gene provides CDR1 MNHNS and CDR2 SASEGT. The CDR3 numbers 15 residues from cysteine through phenylalanine. The entry retains the CDR3 DNA only, 45 bases that are in frame from base 1. Broader findings and caveats from the paper: The disease-linked clones were reported as significantly enriched in matched synovial fluid samples from ankylosing spondylitis patients. Some motif variants were previously reported in synovial fluid and blood of reactive arthritis patients, suggesting common disease-initiation mechanisms. A TCR beta motif made up of seven or eight highly homologous amino acid variants appeared to be characteristic of blood from ankylosing spondylitis patients. In peripheral blood, the disease-linked clones were found at relatively low frequencies and had a CD8+ phenotype.

There are many counts of this clonotype. Which antigen it targets is not known. One base away there is no much larger clone; base qualities are not given. The sequencer listed for this sample is Illumina HiSeq 2500. Quantitative 5'-RACE with molecular barcodes was the method used to prepare the TCR beta libraries. Regarding the original processing steps: A new computational method based on a probabilistic model of VDJ rearrangement was used to identify disease-linked TCR variants. TCRdb reran the public reads through fastp at Q25 and MiXCR, keeping productive beta chains. Every entry covers one CDR3 protein and lists the most common genes and DNA from its rows. The V and J calls were determined by TCRdb, not by the authors. The sample table lists roughly 42,000 distinct CDR3 sequences, approximately 2.6% of them with a count of one. The top ten constitute about 4.8% of the sample.

Sequenced: blood, either unsorted or a sorted T cell fraction (not recorded which). The rearranged chain carries TRBV6-1 and TRBJ2-3; TRBD2 is perhaps the D gene, given 6 matching bases. The receptor was derived from a male donor with ankylosing spondylitis or in good health (not recorded which). The CDR3 corresponds to CASPWGELLADTQYF. The DNA sequence reads TGTGCCAGCCCGTGGGGGGAGCTTTTGGCAGATACGCAGTATTTT.